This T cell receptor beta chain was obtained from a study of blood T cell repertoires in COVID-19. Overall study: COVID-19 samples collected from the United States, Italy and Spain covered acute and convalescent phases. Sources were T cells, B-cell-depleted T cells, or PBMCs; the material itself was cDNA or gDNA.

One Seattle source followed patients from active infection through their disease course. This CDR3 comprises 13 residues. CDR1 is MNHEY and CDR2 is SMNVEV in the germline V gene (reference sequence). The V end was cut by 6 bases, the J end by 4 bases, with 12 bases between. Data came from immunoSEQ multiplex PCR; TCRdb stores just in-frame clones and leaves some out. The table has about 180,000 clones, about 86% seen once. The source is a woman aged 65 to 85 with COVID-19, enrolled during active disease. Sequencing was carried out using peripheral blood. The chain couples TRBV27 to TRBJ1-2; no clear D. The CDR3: CASSPARLYGYTF. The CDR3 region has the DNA TGTGCCAGCAGCCCCGCCAGGCTCTATGGCTACACCTTC.